This TCR beta chain comes out of a study of monozygotic twins with inflammatory bowel disease. General study results and limits: Different T cell subtypes could not be distinguished. Healthy twins showed more clonotype sharing with others than IBD patients, especially patients with disease activity.

Germline V CDR1 and CDR2: SGHTA, FQGNSA. The CDR3 runs 17 residues. Per individual sample, eight separate reactions were used to make cDNA. TCRdb reprocessed the 5' RACE reads and stores each CDR3 protein as one record, lacking DNA. The sample has about 300,000 distinct CDR3 sequences; the top ten hold over 5.5%. As for this clonotype: Antigen: not known.

The sample comprised blood. This rearrangement joins TRBV7-2 to TRBJ2-7; the TCRdb call, TRBD1, lacks DNA for checking. The TCR was taken from a human donor with ulcerative colitis or Crohn's disease, or a healthy co-twin of an affected twin (not recorded which). This CDR3 is CASSSRKHWDKSYEQYF.